This entry lists 5 T cell receptor beta chains sequenced from one sample in a study of T cell clusters in autoimmune cytopenias (dated by TCRdb to about 2019). These reads were obtained on an Illumina MiSeq. TRB rearrangements were amplified by multiplex PCR following a touch-down protocol, with the TRB-A and TRB-B primer pools mixed in one tube. TCRdb reprocessed the reads and lists each CDR3 protein sequence as a single entry, with no DNA. The sample's table lists a count of about 6,300 distinct CDR3 sequences. The ten most abundant clones make up 8.2% of the sample. For each sample, TRB amplification used about 0.25 ug of peripheral blood genomic DNA, equal to roughly 38,000 genome equivalents. The data also belong to a second study, concerning T cell repertoires in aging, cancer and after chemotherapy.

The source material was peripheral blood. These receptors all come from a human donor in good health.

Here the CDR3 reads CASKGTGRETQYF. This rearrangement joins TRBV27 to TRBJ2-5; TCRdb's D call, TRBD1, is unchecked because there is no DNA. The CDR3 has 13 residues. Germline CDR1 reads MNHEY; CDR2 reads SMNVEV (reference sequence).

The J gene is TRBJ1-2, the V gene TRBV11-3; without DNA, the TCRdb call of TRBD1 cannot be checked. Germline CDR1 reads SGHNT; CDR2 reads YENEEA. This CDR3 region has 14 residues. CDR3 protein: CASSLGQGGYGYTF.

The rearrangement joins TRBV15 to TRBJ1-5; the D call of TRBD1 rests on TCRdb alone, since no DNA is present to check it. Germline loops: CDR1 LNHNV, CDR2 YYDKDF (reference sequence). The CDR3 length is 15 residues. The CDR3 sequence is CATSRVGQKNQPQHF.

This chain links TRBV27 with TRBJ2-7. The CDR3 has 14 amino acids. CDR1 is MNHEY and CDR2 is SMNVEV in the germline V gene (reference sequence). This chain's CDR3 is CASSTSGRYYEQYF.

The chain is built from TRBV6-5 and TRBJ1-4. CDR1 and CDR2 (germline): MNHEY, SVGAGI. The CDR3 spans 15 residues. The CDR3 loop is CASSYSTGPGEKLFF.